The rows below give T cell receptor beta chains drawn from one sample of a study of identical twins. One entry per CDR3 protein, called by TCRdb with MiXCR from the 5' RACE reads. This table holds around 1.7 million distinct CDR3 sequences, less than 35% found once. Sequencing was performed on cord blood. The receptors originated from a newborn girl in good health. Both conserved end residues are part of each CDR3. The D gene is left open where the match is weak. Clone size, where shown, is once, few, many, or a class for clones that have expanded.

CDR3aa: CSVEGLPKNPTDTQYF
CDR3nt: TGCAGCGTTGAGGGCCTACCCAAAAACCCCACAGATACGCAGTATTTT
v_gene: TRBV29-1
d_gene: .
abundance: many
j_gene: TRBJ2-3

CDR3aa: CASSLERGPYEQYF
CDR3nt: TGTGCCAGCAGCTTGGAGCGGGGACCCTACGAGCAGTACTTC
v_gene: TRBV7-8
d_gene: TRBD2
abundance: .
j_gene: TRBJ2-7

CDR3aa: CASSIGTVNTEAFF
CDR3nt: TGTGCCAGTAGTATTGGGACGGTGAACACTGAAGCTTTCTTT
v_gene: TRBV19
d_gene: .
abundance: few
j_gene: TRBJ1-1

CDR3aa: CASSLGLAVQTNYEQYF
CDR3nt: TGTGCCAGCAGTTTGGGACTAGCGGTGCAGACGAACTACGAGCAGTACTTC
v_gene: TRBV28
d_gene: TRBD2
abundance: few
j_gene: TRBJ2-7

CDR3aa: CTSSGGTGTDTQYF
CDR3nt: TGCACCAGCAGCGGGGGGACAGGCACAGATACGCAGTATTTT
v_gene: TRBV5-1
d_gene: TRBD2
abundance: once
j_gene: TRBJ2-3

CDR3aa: CATNGTEQFF
CDR3nt: TGCGCCACAAACGGGACAGAGCAGTTCTTC
v_gene: TRBV5-1
d_gene: .
abundance: .
j_gene: TRBJ2-1

CDR3aa: CAISQTGEKLFF
CDR3nt: TGTGCCATCAGCCAGACGGGCGAAAAACTGTTTTTT
v_gene: TRBV10-3
d_gene: .
abundance: .
j_gene: TRBJ1-4

CDR3aa: CSGGSLYNEQFF
CDR3nt: TGCAGTGGCGGGTCCCTCTACAATGAGCAGTTCTTC
v_gene: TRBV20-1
d_gene: .
abundance: few
j_gene: TRBJ2-1

CDR3aa: CASSGGLAHNEQFF
CDR3nt: TGTGCCAGCAGCGGGGGACTAGCGCACAATGAGCAGTTCTTC
v_gene: TRBV5-6
d_gene: TRBD2
abundance: .
j_gene: TRBJ2-1

CDR3aa: CATSRTGKETQYF
CDR3nt: TGTGCCACCAGCAGAACAGGGAAAGAGACCCAGTACTTC
v_gene: TRBV15
d_gene: .
abundance: few
j_gene: TRBJ2-5

CDR3aa: CASSPNLDRSNYGYTF
CDR3nt: TGTGCCAGCTCACCCAACCTGGACAGATCAAACTATGGCTACACCTTC
v_gene: TRBV18
d_gene: .
abundance: few
j_gene: TRBJ1-2

CDR3aa: CASSYTTGYGNQPQHF
CDR3nt: TGTGCCAGCAGTTACACTACAGGCTATGGCAATCAGCCCCAGCATTTT
v_gene: TRBV6-6
d_gene: .
abundance: few
j_gene: TRBJ1-5

CDR3aa: CASSSYRYSGANVLTF
CDR3nt: TGTGCCAGCAGTTCTTACAGGTACTCTGGGGCCAACGTCCTGACTTTC
v_gene: TRBV12-3/TRBV12-4
d_gene: .
abundance: .
j_gene: TRBJ2-6

CDR3aa: CASRKRLDGDYEQYF
CDR3nt: TGTGCCAGCAGAAAAAGACTAGATGGGGACTACGAGCAGTACTTC
v_gene: TRBV6-5
d_gene: .
abundance: few
j_gene: TRBJ2-7

CDR3aa: CSAARTSGVKQYF
CDR3nt: TGCAGTGCTGCTAGGACTAGCGGGGTGAAGCAGTACTTC
v_gene: TRBV20-1
d_gene: TRBD2
abundance: many
j_gene: TRBJ2-7

CDR3aa: CSAREEYNEQFF
CDR3nt: TGCAGTGCTAGAGAGGAGTACAATGAGCAGTTCTTC
v_gene: TRBV20-1
d_gene: .
abundance: .
j_gene: TRBJ2-1

CDR3aa: CSAQAGGYGYTF
CDR3nt: TGCAGTGCCCAGGCAGGGGGCTATGGCTACACCTTC
v_gene: TRBV20-1
d_gene: TRBD1
abundance: few
j_gene: TRBJ1-2

CDR3aa: CASSVASGHSYNEQFF
CDR3nt: TGTGCCAGCAGCGTAGCCAGCGGACACTCCTACAATGAGCAGTTCTTC
v_gene: TRBV9
d_gene: .
abundance: .
j_gene: TRBJ2-1

CDR3aa: CASSSIAGAYTGELFF
CDR3nt: TGCGCCAGCAGCTCCATAGCGGGAGCGTACACCGGGGAGCTGTTTTTT
v_gene: TRBV5-1
d_gene: TRBD2
abundance: .
j_gene: TRBJ2-2

CDR3aa: CASSWALAGAKDTDTQYF
CDR3nt: TGTGCCAGCAGTTGGGCCCTAGCGGGAGCTAAGGACACAGATACGCAGTATTTT
v_gene: TRBV27
d_gene: TRBD2
abundance: .
j_gene: TRBJ2-3

CDR3aa: CASSQTPSKVGGRAKNIQYF
CDR3nt: TGTGCCAGCAGCCAAACCCCTTCGAAAGTCGGCGGGAGGGCCAAAAACATTCAGTACTTC
v_gene: TRBV13
d_gene: TRBD2
abundance: .
j_gene: TRBJ2-4

CDR3aa: CASSFPLLKLAGERSANIQYF
CDR3nt: TGTGCCAGCAGTTTCCCCCTATTGAAACTAGCGGGGGAGCGTTCGGCTAACATTCAGTACTTC
v_gene: TRBV6-2/TRBV6-3
d_gene: TRBD2
abundance: few
j_gene: TRBJ2-4

CDR3aa: CSAYRRGTDTQYF
CDR3nt: TGCAGTGCTTATAGGAGGGGCACAGATACGCAGTATTTT
v_gene: TRBV20-1
d_gene: .
abundance: few
j_gene: TRBJ2-3

CDR3aa: CASYFTRHQPQHF
CDR3nt: TGTGCCAGCTACTTTACGAGGCATCAGCCCCAGCATTTT
v_gene: TRBV28
d_gene: .
abundance: few
j_gene: TRBJ1-5

CDR3aa: CASSLVRRASGGDEQYF
CDR3nt: TGTGCCAGCAGTTTGGTTCGAAGGGCTAGCGGAGGGGACGAGCAGTACTTC
v_gene: TRBV12-3/TRBV12-4
d_gene: TRBD2
abundance: .
j_gene: TRBJ2-7

CDR3aa: CASSLDSQGAEETQYF
CDR3nt: TGCGCCAGCAGCTTGGACTCACAGGGGGCGGAAGAGACCCAGTACTTC
v_gene: TRBV5-1
d_gene: TRBD1
abundance: .
j_gene: TRBJ2-5

CDR3aa: CSAPKMNTEAFF
CDR3nt: TGCAGTGCTCCAAAGATGAACACTGAAGCTTTCTTT
v_gene: TRBV20-1
d_gene: .
abundance: few
j_gene: TRBJ1-1

CDR3aa: CASSLSRRGAWSSYNEQFF
CDR3nt: TGTGCCAGCAGTTTATCGCGGAGGGGGGCATGGAGCTCCTACAATGAGCAGTTCTTC
v_gene: TRBV12-3/TRBV12-4
d_gene: .
abundance: .
j_gene: TRBJ2-1

CDR3aa: CASSNGVRNEQYF
CDR3nt: TGTGCCAGTAGTAACGGGGTTCGGAACGAGCAGTACTTC
v_gene: TRBV19
d_gene: .
abundance: .
j_gene: TRBJ2-7

CDR3aa: CASSLWDTPQETQYF
CDR3nt: TGTGCCAGCAGCTTATGGGACACCCCGCAAGAGACCCAGTACTTC
v_gene: TRBV7-9
d_gene: .
abundance: .
j_gene: TRBJ2-5

CDR3aa: CASSRTSNHYEQYF
CDR3nt: TGTGCCAGTAGTAGGACTAGCAATCACTACGAGCAGTACTTT
v_gene: TRBV19
d_gene: TRBD2
abundance: few
j_gene: TRBJ2-7

CDR3aa: CASSQDWTSGRGKTQYF
CDR3nt: TGTGCCAGCAGCCAAGATTGGACTAGCGGGAGGGGAAAGACCCAGTACTTC
v_gene: TRBV4-2
d_gene: TRBD2
abundance: .
j_gene: TRBJ2-5

CDR3aa: CASSPHRDKAEAFF
CDR3nt: TGTGCCAGCAGCCCGCACCGGGACAAAGCTGAAGCTTTCTTT
v_gene: TRBV9
d_gene: .
abundance: .
j_gene: TRBJ1-1

CDR3aa: CATSDKAAGFTDTQYF
CDR3nt: TGTGCCACCAGTGATAAGGCCGCGGGGTTCACAGATACGCAGTATTTT
v_gene: TRBV24-1
d_gene: .
abundance: few
j_gene: TRBJ2-3

CDR3aa: CGARDPLMTSGRGSTDTQYF
CDR3nt: TGCGGTGCTAGAGATCCCCTTATGACTAGCGGGAGGGGGAGCACAGATACGCAGTATTTT
v_gene: TRBV20-1
d_gene: TRBD2
abundance: few
j_gene: TRBJ2-3

CDR3aa: CASSSGHYEQFF
CDR3nt: TGTGCCAGCAGCTCAGGACACTACGAGCAGTTCTTC
v_gene: TRBV7-9
d_gene: .
abundance: .
j_gene: TRBJ2-1

CDR3aa: CASSPRQGGEYNSPLHF
CDR3nt: TGTGCCAGCAGCCCCCGACAGGGCGGGGAATATAATTCACCCCTCCACTTT
v_gene: TRBV7-6
d_gene: TRBD1
abundance: few
j_gene: TRBJ1-6

CDR3aa: CASSEGGLNEQFF
CDR3nt: TGTGCCAGCAGTGAAGGGGGGCTCAATGAGCAGTTCTTC
v_gene: TRBV6-1
d_gene: .
abundance: once
j_gene: TRBJ2-1

CDR3aa: CATSDPGTRLYNEQFF
CDR3nt: TGTGCCACCAGTGACCCCGGGACTAGGCTTTACAATGAGCAGTTCTTC
v_gene: TRBV24-1
d_gene: TRBD2
abundance: few
j_gene: TRBJ2-1

CDR3aa: CASSVYIAGDNEQFF
CDR3nt: TGTGCCAGCAGCGTATACATAGCGGGGGACAATGAGCAGTTCTTC
v_gene: TRBV9
d_gene: TRBD2
abundance: .
j_gene: TRBJ2-1

CDR3aa: CATKSPGVGTEAFF
CDR3nt: TGTGCCACCAAAAGCCCGGGGGTAGGGACTGAAGCTTTCTTT
v_gene: TRBV6-6
d_gene: .
abundance: few
j_gene: TRBJ1-1

CDR3aa: CSVAQGGDEQYF
CDR3nt: TGCAGCGTTGCCCAAGGGGGGGACGAGCAGTACTTC
v_gene: TRBV29-1
d_gene: .
abundance: .
j_gene: TRBJ2-7

CDR3aa: CASSPSGASYEQYF
CDR3nt: TGTGCCAGCAGCCCTAGCGGGGCCTCCTACGAGCAGTACTTC
v_gene: TRBV3-1
d_gene: TRBD2
abundance: few
j_gene: TRBJ2-7

CDR3aa: CASRATETQYF
CDR3nt: TGTGCCAGCAGGGCGACGGAGACCCAGTACTTC
v_gene: TRBV6-5
d_gene: .
abundance: .
j_gene: TRBJ2-5

CDR3aa: CASGEGSTDTQYF
CDR3nt: TGTGCCAGCGGGGAGGGCAGCACAGATACGCAGTATTTT
v_gene: TRBV12-3/TRBV12-4
d_gene: TRBD2
abundance: .
j_gene: TRBJ2-3

CDR3aa: CSASQVANTGELFF
CDR3nt: TGCAGTGCTAGCCAGGTCGCGAACACCGGGGAGCTGTTTTTT
v_gene: TRBV20-1
d_gene: .
abundance: .
j_gene: TRBJ2-2

CDR3aa: CASSLTGRSSYEQYF
CDR3nt: TGTGCCAGCAGTTTAACGGGTCGTAGCTCCTACGAGCAGTACTTC
v_gene: TRBV28
d_gene: .
abundance: many
j_gene: TRBJ2-7

CDR3aa: CASSQDRLAGPDTQYF
CDR3nt: TGTGCCAGCAGCCAAGATCGACTAGCGGGACCAGATACGCAGTATTTT
v_gene: TRBV3-1
d_gene: TRBD2
abundance: few
j_gene: TRBJ2-3

CDR3aa: CASSQDRALGNTIYF
CDR3nt: TGTGCCAGCAGCCAAGATAGGGCCCTTGGAAACACCATATATTTT
v_gene: TRBV4-2
d_gene: .
abundance: few
j_gene: TRBJ1-3

CDR3aa: CGVEEDRVNTEAFF
CDR3nt: TGCGGCGTTGAAGAGGACAGGGTGAACACTGAAGCTTTCTTT
v_gene: TRBV29-1
d_gene: TRBD1
abundance: .
j_gene: TRBJ1-1

CDR3aa: CASSLGQRADNEQFF
CDR3nt: TGCGCCAGCAGCTTGGGTCAAAGGGCCGACAATGAGCAGTTCTTC
v_gene: TRBV5-1
d_gene: .
abundance: few
j_gene: TRBJ2-1

CDR3aa: CASSLGLAGGQETQFF
CDR3nt: TGCGCCAGCAGCTTAGGCCTAGCGGGGGGCCAAGAGACCCAGTTCTTC
v_gene: TRBV5-1
d_gene: TRBD2
abundance: .
j_gene: TRBJ2-1

CDR3aa: CASRPSDRGNNQPQHF
CDR3nt: TGTGCCAGCAGACCCAGCGACAGGGGCAACAATCAGCCCCAGCATTTT
v_gene: TRBV6-1
d_gene: TRBD1
abundance: .
j_gene: TRBJ1-5

CDR3aa: CATSRDGQGRQPQHF
CDR3nt: TGTGCCACCAGCAGAGATGGCCAGGGCCGTCAGCCCCAGCATTTT
v_gene: TRBV15
d_gene: .
abundance: .
j_gene: TRBJ1-5

CDR3aa: CASTGQGEDGYTF
CDR3nt: TGCGCCAGCACGGGACAGGGCGAGGATGGCTACACCTTC
v_gene: TRBV10-1
d_gene: TRBD1
abundance: few
j_gene: TRBJ1-2